This entry concerns a single T cell receptor beta chain. Its antigen is still unknown. The record originates from a study of cytomegalovirus exposure and HLA in healthy donors. Study-wide results and caveats: Follow-up analysis later connected one missense variant in DCLRE1C with trimming of TCR beta V- and J-genes.

This PCR relied on a set of 60 Vbeta primers and 13 Jbeta primers. Assay used: immunoSEQ multiplex PCR; TCRdb lists only in-frame clones, some missing. This table holds about 220,000 clones, over 65% found once. Germline V CDR1 and CDR2: SQVTM, ANQGSEA. The CDR3 consists of 15 residues. V lost 5 bases to trimming and J lost 5 bases, with 19 bases between them. The chain links TRBV29-1 to TRBJ2-1, with a tentative D call TRBD2 (5 bases). Sequenced material: PBMCs. The TCR comes from a young man in good health and CMV-seronegative. The CDR3 nucleotides are TGCAGCGTTTTGCGGGTCTCGAGGACTCACAATGAGCAGTTCTTC. Translated, it gives CSVLRVSRTHNEQFF.